Described below is a single TCR beta chain sequence and its context. Its cognate antigen is unknown. Germline V gene sequence: CDR1 GTSNPN, CDR2 SVGIG (reference sequence). This CDR3 has 13 amino acids. V lost 4 bases and J 6 bases, leaving 12 bases between the germline ends. The data originate from a study of T cells in Graves' hyperthyroidism and ophthalmopathy. Study summary: Before treatment of any kind, peripheral blood was taken at initial diagnosis. Overall study results and limits: Most expanded thyroid clonotypes above 0.001 also appeared in blood.

Hyperthyroidism of Graves' type that showed no ophthalmopathy progression within 18 months was stable. These patients, aged 18 to 65, had recently diagnosed hyperthyroidism lasting under 2 months. Template material for amplifying TCR beta CDR3 regions consisted of RNA transcripts. Carried out on the TCR CDR3, a first-round RT-PCR used the HTBI primer set. TCRdb re-called the multiplex PCR reads through MiXCR, storing one row per CDR3 protein. The sample yields about 560,000 distinct CDR3 sequences, 16% seen once. The sample consisted of blood. The source is a woman younger than 30 with Graves' hyperthyroidism. This chain links TRBV30 with TRBJ2-2; unclear D gene. The CDR3 reads CAWIPQRSGELFF. The CDR3 DNA follows: TGTGCCTGGATCCCACAGAGGTCCGGGGAGCTGTTTTTT.